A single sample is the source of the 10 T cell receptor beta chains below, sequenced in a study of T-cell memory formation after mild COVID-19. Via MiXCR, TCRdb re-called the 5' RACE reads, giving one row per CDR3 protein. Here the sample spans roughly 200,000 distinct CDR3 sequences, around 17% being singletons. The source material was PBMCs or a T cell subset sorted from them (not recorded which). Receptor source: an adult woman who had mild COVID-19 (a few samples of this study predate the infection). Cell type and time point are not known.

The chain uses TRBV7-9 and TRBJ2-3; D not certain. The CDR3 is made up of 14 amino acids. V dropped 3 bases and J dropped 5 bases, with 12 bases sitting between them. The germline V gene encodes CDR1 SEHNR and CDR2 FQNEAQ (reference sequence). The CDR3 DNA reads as TGTGCCAGCAGCTTTCAAAATTCAAGAGATACGCAGTATTTT. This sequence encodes CASSFQNSRDTQYF.

CDR3 in DNA: TGTGCCAGCAGGCCCACTACCGGGGAGCAGTACTTC. Its protein is CASRPTTGEQYF. The chain has TRBV6-2 or TRBV6-3 and TRBJ2-7, with no clear D. V lost 6 bases and J 7 bases, leaving 13 bases between the germline ends. The CDR3 extends over 12 amino acids. CDR1 and CDR2 from the germline V gene are MNHEY and SVGEGT.

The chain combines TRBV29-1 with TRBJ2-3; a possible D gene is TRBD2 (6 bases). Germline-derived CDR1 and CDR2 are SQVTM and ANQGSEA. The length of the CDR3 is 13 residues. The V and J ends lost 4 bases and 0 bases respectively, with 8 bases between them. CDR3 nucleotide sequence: TGCAGCGTTGCAGGGAGGAGCACAGATACGCAGTATTTT. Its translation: CSVAGRSTDTQYF.

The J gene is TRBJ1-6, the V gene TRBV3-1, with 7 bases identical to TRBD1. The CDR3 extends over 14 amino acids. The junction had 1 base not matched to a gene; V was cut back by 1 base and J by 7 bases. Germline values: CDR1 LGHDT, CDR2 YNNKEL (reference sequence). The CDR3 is CASSQGGGNSPLHF. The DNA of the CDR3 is TGTGCCAGCAGCCAAGGAGGGGGCAATTCACCCCTCCACTTT. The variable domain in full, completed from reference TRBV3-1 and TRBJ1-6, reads DTAVSQTPKYLVTQMGNDKSIKCEQNLGHDTMYWYKQDSKKFLKIMFSYNNKELIINETVPNRFSPKSPDKAHLNLHINSLELGDSAVYFCASSQGGGNSPLHFGNGTRLTVT.

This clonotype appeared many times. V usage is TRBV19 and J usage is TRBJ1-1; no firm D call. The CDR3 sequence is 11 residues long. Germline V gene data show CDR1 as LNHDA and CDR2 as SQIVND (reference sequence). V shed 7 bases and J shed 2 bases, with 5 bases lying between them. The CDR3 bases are TGTGCCAGTACCTTTAACACTGAAGCTTTCTTT. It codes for CASTFNTEAFF.

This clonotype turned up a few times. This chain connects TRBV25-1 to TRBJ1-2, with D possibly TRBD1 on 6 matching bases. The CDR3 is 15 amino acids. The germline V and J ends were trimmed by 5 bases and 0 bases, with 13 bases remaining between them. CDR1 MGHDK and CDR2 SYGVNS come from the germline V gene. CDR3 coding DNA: TGTGCCAGCAGTCTCCCGGGACAAACTAACTATGGCTACACCTTC. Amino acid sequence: CASSLPGQTNYGYTF.

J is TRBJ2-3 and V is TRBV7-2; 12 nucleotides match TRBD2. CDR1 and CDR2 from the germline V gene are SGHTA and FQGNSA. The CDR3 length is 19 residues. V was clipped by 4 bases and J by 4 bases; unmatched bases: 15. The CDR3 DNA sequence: TGTGCCAGCAGCTATCCACTACGGCTAGCGGGAGGGCTGGCAGATACGCAGTATTTT. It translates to CASSYPLRLAGGLADTQYF.

CDR3 in amino acids: CASSSLGRADTQYF. In DNA form, the CDR3 reads TGCGCCAGCAGCTCCCTCGGAAGGGCAGATACGCAGTATTTT. V and J are TRBV5-1 and TRBJ2-3; D call uncertain. The CDR3 has 14 amino acids. Germline loops: CDR1 SGHRS, CDR2 YFSETQ. The V and J ends lost 3 bases and 4 bases respectively, with 12 bases between them. Drawing the rest from reference TRBV5-1 and TRBJ2-3, the complete variable domain is KAGVTQTPRYLIKTRGQQVTLSCSPISGHRSVSWYQQTPGQGLQFLFEYFSETQRNKGNFPGRFSGRQFSNSRSEMNVSTLELGDSALYLCASSSLGRADTQYFGPGTRLTVL.

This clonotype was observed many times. CDR3 coding DNA: TGTGCCAGCAGTTTAAGGGGACCGGGACTAGCGGGAGTTTTAAGCGAGCAGTACTTC. This gives the protein CASSLRGPGLAGVLSEQYF. This chain links TRBV27 with TRBJ2-7, with 14 bases lining up with TRBD2. Germline V CDR1 and CDR2: MNHEY, SMNVEV (reference sequence). CDR3 length: 19 residues. The junction had 15 bases not matched to a gene; V was cut back by 2 bases and J by 6 bases.

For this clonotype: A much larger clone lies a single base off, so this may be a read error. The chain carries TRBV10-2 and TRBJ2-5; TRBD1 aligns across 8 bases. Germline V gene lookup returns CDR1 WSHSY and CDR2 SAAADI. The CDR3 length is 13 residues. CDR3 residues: CASSQGAQESQYF. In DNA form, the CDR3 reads TGCGCCAGCAGTCAGGGGGCCCAAGAGTCCCAGTACTTC.